This entry lists 5 T cell receptor beta chains sequenced from one sample in a study of T cell clonality in common variable immunodeficiency. The protocol was immunoSEQ multiplex PCR, while the TCRdb copy is restricted to in-frame clones and leaves out a portion. The sample shows roughly 50,000 clones, none of them appearing just once. Sequencing input: peripheral blood mononuclear cells. Receptors were obtained from a person aged 18 to 69 in good health.

The CDR3: CAISGIASGTSYEQYF. The covered CDR3 bases are TGTGCCATATCAGGGATCGCTAGCGGGACTTCCTACGAG. V is TRBV10-3 and J is TRBJ2-7; 9 bases agree with TRBD2. With the read ending 3 residues before the CDR3 end, the germline J gene is used to fill in that end. Germline V gives CDR1 ENHRY, CDR2 SYGVKD. The CDR3 has 16 amino acids. With V trimmed by 9 bases and J by 1 base, 13 bases remained unmatched.

Ten or more counts support this clone. Read coverage stops 3 residues before the CDR3 terminus; the germline J gene supplies the remainder. This sequence joins TRBV20-1 and TRBJ2-1; D is unresolved. CDR1 DFQATT and CDR2 SNEGSKA come from the germline V gene (reference sequence). The V end was cut by 8 bases, the J end by 6 bases, with 8 bases between. The CDR3 length is 10 residues. Partial CDR3 DNA: TGCAGTCTAGGTTCCAATGAG. Amino acids: CSLGSNE. The entire CDR3 is CSLGSNEQFF.

This clone was seen many times. The sequence runs out 3 residues before the end of the CDR3; the remainder is reconstructed from the germline J gene. V and J are TRBV7-3 and TRBJ1-2; TRBD1 matches at 7 bases. Germline CDR1 and CDR2: SGHTA and FQGTGA. The CDR3 has 15 residues. J gave up 4 bases and V 2 bases, and 7 bases lay outside the gene matches. The covered CDR3 bases are TGTGCCAGCAGCTTAGCAGGGGGAGGTGGCTATGGC. Protein product: CASSLAGGGGYG. The CDR3 as a whole reads CASSLAGGGGYGYTF.

There are many counts of this clone. The observed sequence ends 3 residues before the CDR3 terminus, with the missing tail filled in from the germline J gene. The chain joins TRBV9 to TRBJ2-1; 7 nucleotides match TRBD1. The germline V gene has CDR1 SGDLS and CDR2 YYNGEE. The V gene end was trimmed by 0 bases and the J gene end by 5 bases; junction bases not matched to a gene: 5. The CDR3 loop spans 15 amino acids. The CDR3 DNA, read in part, is TGTGCCAGCAGCGTAGAGGGACAGCCCCACAATGAG. Protein product: CASSVEGQPHNE. The complete CDR3 sequence is CASSVEGQPHNEQFF.

This clone was observed many times. Read sequence stops 3 residues before the CDR3 end, and the germline J gene provides the missing end. This chain uses TRBV7-9 with TRBJ2-7, with 9 positions matching TRBD1. Germline-derived CDR1 and CDR2 are SEHNR and FQNEAQ (reference sequence). Germline trimming cut 2 bases from V and 3 bases from J; bases unmatched to any gene: 5. The CDR3 has 15 residues. The covered CDR3 bases are TGTGCCAGCAGCTTATTCAAGACAGGGGGCTACGAG. This encodes CASSLFKTGGYE. The full-length CDR3 reads as CASSLFKTGGYEQYF.